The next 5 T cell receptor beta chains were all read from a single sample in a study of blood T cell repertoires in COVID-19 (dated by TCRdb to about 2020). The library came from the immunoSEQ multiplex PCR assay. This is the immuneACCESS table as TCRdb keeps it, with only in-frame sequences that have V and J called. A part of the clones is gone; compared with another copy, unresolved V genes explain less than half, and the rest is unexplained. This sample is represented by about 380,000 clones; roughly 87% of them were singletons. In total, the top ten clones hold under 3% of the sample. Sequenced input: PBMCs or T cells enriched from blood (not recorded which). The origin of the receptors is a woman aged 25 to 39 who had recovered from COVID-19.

The CDR3 DNA reads TGTGCCAGCAGCCAAGATGGGGGGGACACCGGGGAGCTGTTTTTT. This gives the protein CASSQDGGDTGELFF. The rearrangement links TRBV3-1 (or the pseudogene TRBV3-2) to TRBJ2-2, with 7 bases that match TRBD2. J was trimmed by 3 bases and V by 0 bases; bases with no gene match: 1. There are 15 residues in the CDR3. Germline V gives CDR1 LGHDT, CDR2 YNNKEL (reference sequence).

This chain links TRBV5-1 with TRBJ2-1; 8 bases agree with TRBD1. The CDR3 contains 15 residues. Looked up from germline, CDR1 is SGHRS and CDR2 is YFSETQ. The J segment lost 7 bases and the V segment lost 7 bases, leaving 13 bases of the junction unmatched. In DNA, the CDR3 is TGCGCCAGCCAAAGGAGGGGACAGGTTGGTAATGAGCAGTTCTTC. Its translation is CASQRRGQVGNEQFF.

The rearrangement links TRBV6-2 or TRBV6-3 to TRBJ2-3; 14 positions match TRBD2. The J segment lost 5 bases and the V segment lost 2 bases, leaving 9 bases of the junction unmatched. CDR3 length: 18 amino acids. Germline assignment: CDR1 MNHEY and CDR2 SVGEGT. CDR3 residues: CASSYLWTSGRILDTQYF. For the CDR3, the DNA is TGTGCCAGCAGTTACCTATGGACTAGCGGGAGGATTTTAGATACGCAGTATTTT.

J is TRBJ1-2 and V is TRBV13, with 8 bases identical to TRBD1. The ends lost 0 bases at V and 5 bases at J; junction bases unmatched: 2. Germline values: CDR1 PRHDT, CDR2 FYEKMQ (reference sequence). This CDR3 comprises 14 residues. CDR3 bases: TGTGCCAGCAGCTTAGGTCGGGACAGGTATGGCTACACCTTC. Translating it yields CASSLGRDRYGYTF.

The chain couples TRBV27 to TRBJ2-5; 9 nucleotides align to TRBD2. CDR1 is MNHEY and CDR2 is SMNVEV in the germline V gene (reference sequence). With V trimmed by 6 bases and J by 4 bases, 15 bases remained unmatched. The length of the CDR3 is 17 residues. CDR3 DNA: TGTGCCAGCAGCCCGCGAGGGGGAGCGGGGGGCCGAGAGACCCAGTACTTC. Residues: CASSPRGGAGGRETQYF.